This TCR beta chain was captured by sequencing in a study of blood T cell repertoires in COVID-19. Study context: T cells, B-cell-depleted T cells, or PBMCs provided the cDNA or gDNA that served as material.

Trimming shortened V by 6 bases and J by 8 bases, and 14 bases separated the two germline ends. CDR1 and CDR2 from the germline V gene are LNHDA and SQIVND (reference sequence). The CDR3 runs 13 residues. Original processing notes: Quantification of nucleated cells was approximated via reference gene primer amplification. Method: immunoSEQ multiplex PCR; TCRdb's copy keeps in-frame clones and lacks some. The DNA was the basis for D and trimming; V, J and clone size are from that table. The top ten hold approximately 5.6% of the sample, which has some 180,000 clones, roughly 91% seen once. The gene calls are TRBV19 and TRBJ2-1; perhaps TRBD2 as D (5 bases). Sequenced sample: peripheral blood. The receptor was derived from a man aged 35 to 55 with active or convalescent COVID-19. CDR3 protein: CASREAGLHEQFF. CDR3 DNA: TGTGCCAGTAGGGAGGCGGGTCTCCATGAGCAGTTCTTC.